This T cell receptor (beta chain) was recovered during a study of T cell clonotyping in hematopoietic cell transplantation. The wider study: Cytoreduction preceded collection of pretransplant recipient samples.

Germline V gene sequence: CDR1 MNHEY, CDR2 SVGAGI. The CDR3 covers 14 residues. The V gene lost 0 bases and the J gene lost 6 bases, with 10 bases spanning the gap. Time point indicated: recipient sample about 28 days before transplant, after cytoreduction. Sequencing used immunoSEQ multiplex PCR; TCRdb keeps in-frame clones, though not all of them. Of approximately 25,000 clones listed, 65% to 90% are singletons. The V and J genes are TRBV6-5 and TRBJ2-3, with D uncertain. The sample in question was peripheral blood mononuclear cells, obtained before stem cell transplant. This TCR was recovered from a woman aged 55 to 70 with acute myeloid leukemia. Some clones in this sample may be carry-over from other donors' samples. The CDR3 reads CASSYSTPGDTQYF. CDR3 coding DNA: TGTGCCAGCAGTTACTCGACCCCAGGCGATACGCAGTATTTT.